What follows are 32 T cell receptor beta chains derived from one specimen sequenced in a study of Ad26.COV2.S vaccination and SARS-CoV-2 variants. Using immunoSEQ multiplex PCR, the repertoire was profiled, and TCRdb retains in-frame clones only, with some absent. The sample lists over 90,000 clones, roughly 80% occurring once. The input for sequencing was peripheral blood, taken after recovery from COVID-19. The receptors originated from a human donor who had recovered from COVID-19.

Written as DNA, the CDR3 is TGTGCCATCAGTGGAACCTCTAGCGGGGGCACAGATACGCAGTATTTT. As protein: CAISGTSSGGTDTQYF. The chain employs TRBV10-3 and TRBJ2-3, with 9 bases aligning to TRBD2. The germline V gene has CDR1 ENHRY and CDR2 SYGVKD. V dropped 4 bases and J dropped 1; count of bases not matched to a gene: 6. The CDR3 covers 16 residues.

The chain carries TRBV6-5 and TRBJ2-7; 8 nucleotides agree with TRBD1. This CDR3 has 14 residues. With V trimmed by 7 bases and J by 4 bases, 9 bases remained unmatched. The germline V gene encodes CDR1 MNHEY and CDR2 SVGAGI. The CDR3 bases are TGTGCCAGCACCCAGACAGGGGCTCGATACGAGCAGTACTTC. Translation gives CASTQTGARYEQYF.

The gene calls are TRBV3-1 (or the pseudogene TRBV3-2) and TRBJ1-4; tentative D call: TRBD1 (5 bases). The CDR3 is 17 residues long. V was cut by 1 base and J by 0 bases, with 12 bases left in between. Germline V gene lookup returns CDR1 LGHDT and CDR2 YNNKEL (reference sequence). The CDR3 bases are TGTGCCAGCAGCCAAGTAAATAGGGGCTCAACTAATGAAAAACTGTTTTTT. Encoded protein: CASSQVNRGSTNEKLFF.

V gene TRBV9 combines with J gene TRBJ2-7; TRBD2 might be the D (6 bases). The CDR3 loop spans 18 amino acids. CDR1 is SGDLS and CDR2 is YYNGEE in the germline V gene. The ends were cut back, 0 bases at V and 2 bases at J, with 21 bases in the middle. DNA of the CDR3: TGTGCCAGCAGCGTAGCGGGGGACCGAGGACCCGAAACCTACGAGCAGTACTTC. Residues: CASSVAGDRGPETYEQYF.

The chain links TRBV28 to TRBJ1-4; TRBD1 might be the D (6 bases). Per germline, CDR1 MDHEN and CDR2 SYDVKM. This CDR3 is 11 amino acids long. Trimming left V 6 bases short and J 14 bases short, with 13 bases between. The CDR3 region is CASSWTEILFF. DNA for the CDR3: TGTGCCAGCAGCTGGACAGAAATCCTGTTTTTT.

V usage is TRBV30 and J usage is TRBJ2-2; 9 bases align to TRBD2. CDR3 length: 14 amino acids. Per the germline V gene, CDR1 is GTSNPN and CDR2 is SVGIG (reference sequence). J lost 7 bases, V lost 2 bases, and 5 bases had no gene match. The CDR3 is CAWSTGLAGGELFF. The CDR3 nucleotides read TGTGCCTGGAGTACGGGACTAGCCGGCGGGGAGCTGTTTTTT.

In nucleotides, the CDR3 is TGTGCCAGCAGTATTAGCGTCGGGGAGCTGTTTTTT. This translates into CASSISVGELFF. The rearrangement joins TRBV6-2 or TRBV6-3 to TRBJ2-2; a possible D gene is TRBD2 (5 bases). Germline V gene sequence: CDR1 MNHEY, CDR2 SVGEGT. V gave up 5 bases and J gave up 7 bases, with 8 bases separating them. CDR3 length: 12 residues.

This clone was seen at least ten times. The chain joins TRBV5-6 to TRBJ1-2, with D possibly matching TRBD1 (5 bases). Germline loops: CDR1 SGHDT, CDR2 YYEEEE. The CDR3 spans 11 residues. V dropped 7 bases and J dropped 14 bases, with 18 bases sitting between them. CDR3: CASEGRRGMTF. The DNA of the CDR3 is TGTGCCAGCGAGGGGAGGAGGGGAATGACCTTC.

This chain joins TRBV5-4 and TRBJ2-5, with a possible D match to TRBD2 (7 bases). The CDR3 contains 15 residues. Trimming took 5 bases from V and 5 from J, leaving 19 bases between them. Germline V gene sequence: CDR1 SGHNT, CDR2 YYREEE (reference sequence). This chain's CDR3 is CASSSHEGGRETQYF. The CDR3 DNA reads TGTGCCAGCAGTTCACACGAGGGGGGGAGGGAGACCCAGTACTTC.

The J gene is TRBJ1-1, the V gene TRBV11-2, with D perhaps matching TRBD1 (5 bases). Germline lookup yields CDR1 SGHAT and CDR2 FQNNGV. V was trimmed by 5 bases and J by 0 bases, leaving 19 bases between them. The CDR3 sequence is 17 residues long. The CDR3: CASSDPSLGPMNTEAFF. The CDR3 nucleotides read TGTGCCAGCAGCGATCCGTCCCTGGGGCCCATGAACACTGAAGCTTTCTTT.

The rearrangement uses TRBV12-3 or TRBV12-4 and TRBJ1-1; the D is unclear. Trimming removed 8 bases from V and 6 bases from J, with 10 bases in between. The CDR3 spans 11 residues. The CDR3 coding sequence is TGTGCCAGCTTACCAGTCGCTGAAGCTTTCTTT. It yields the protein CASLPVAEAFF.

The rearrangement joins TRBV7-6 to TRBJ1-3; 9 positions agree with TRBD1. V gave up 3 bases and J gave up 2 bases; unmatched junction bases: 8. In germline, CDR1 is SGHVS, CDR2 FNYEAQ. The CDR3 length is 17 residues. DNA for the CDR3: TGTGCCAGCAGCTTGGGACAGGGAAGAATGACTGGAAACACCATATATTTT. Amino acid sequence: CASSLGQGRMTGNTIYF.

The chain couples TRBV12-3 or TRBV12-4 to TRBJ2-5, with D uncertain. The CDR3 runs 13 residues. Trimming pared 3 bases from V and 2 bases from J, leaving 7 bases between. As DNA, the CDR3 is TGTGCCAGCAGTTTGGGTCTTCAAGAGACCCAGTACTTC. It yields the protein CASSLGLQETQYF.

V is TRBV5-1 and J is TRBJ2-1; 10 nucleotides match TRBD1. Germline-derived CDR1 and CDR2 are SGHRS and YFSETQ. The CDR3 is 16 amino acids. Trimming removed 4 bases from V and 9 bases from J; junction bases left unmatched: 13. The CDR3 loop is CASSLGLGTGVSEQFF. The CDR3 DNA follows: TGCGCCAGCAGCCTGGGGTTGGGGACAGGGGTTAGTGAGCAGTTCTTC.

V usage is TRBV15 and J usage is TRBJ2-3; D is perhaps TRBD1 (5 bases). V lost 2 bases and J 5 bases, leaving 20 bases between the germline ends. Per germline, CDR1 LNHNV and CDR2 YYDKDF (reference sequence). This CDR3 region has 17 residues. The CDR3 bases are TGTGCCACCAGCAGACGACTCAGGGTGGGGTTTGGAGATACGCAGTATTTT. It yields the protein CATSRRLRVGFGDTQYF.

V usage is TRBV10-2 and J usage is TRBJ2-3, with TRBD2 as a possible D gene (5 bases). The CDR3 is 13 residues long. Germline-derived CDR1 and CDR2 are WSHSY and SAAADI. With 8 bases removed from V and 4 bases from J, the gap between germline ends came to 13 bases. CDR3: CASAWGEADTQYF. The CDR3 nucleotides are TGCGCCAGCGCATGGGGAGAGGCAGATACGCAGTATTTT.

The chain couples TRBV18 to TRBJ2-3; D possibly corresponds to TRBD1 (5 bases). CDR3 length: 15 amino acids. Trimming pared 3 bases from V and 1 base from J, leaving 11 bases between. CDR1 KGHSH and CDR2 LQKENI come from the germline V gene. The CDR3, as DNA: TGTGCCAGCTCACCCCCGATAGGGGGCACAGATACGCAGTATTTT. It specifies CASSPPIGGTDTQYF. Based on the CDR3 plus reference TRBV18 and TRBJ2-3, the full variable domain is NAGVMQNPRHLVRRRGQEARLRCSPMKGHSHVYWYRQLPEEGLKFMVYLQKENIIDESGMPKERFSAEFPKEGPSILRIQQVVRGDSAAYFCASSPPIGGTDTQYFGPGTRLTVL.

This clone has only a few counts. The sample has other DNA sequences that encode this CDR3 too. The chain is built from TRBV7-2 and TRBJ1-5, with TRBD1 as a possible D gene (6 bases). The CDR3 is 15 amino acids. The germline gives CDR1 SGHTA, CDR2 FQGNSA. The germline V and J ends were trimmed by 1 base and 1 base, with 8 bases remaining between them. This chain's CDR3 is CASSLEGVSNQPQHF. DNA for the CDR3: TGTGCCAGCAGCTTAGAGGGGGTGAGCAATCAGCCCCAGCATTTT. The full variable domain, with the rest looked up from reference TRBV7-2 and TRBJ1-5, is GAGVSQSPSNKVTEKGKDVELRCDPISGHTALYWYRQSLGQGLEFLIYFQGNSAPDKSGLPSDRFSAERTGGSVSTLTIQRTQQEDSAVYLCASSLEGVSNQPQHFGDGTRLSIL.

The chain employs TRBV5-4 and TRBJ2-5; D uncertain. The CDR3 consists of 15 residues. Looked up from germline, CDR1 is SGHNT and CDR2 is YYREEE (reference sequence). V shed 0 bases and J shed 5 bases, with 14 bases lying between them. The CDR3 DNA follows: TGTGCCAGCAGCTTGGACCTCGGCCCCCAGGAGACCCAGTACTTC. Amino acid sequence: CASSLDLGPQETQYF.

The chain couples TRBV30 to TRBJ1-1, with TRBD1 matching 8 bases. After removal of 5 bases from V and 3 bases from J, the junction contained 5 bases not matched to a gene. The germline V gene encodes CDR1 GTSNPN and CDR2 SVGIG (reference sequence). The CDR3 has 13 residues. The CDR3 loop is CAWGQQGDTEAFF. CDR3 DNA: TGTGCCTGGGGCCAACAGGGGGACACTGAAGCTTTCTTT.

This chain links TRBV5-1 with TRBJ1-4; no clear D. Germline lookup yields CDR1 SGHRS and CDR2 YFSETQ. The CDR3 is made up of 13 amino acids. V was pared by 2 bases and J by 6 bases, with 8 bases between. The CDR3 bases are TGCGCCAGCAGCTTACAGCGAGATGAAAAACTGTTTTTT. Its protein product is CASSLQRDEKLFF.

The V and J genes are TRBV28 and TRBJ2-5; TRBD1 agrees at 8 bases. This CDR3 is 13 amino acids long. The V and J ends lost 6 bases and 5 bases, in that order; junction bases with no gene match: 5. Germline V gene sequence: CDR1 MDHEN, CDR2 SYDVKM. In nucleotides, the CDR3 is TGTGCCAGCAGACAGGGGGGTTTGGAGACCCAGTACTTC. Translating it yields CASRQGGLETQYF.

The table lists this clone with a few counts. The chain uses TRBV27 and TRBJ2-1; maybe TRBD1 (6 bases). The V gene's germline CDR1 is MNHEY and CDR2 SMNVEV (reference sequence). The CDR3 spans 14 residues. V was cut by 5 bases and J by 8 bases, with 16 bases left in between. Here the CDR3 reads CASSTSADRYEQFF. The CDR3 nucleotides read TGTGCCAGCAGTACAAGCGCCGACAGGTATGAGCAGTTCTTC.

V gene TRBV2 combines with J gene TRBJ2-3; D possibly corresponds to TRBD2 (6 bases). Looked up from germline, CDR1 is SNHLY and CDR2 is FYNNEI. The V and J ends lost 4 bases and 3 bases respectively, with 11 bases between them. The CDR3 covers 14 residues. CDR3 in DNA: TGTGCCAGCAGTGTTAGAGGGAGGACAGATACGCAGTATTTT. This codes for CASSVRGRTDTQYF.

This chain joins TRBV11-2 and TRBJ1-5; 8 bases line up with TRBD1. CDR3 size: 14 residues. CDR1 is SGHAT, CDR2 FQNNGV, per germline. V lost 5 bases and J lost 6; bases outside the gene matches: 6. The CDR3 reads CASSLGQGGQPQHF. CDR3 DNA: TGTGCCAGCAGCCTTGGACAGGGAGGTCAGCCCCAGCATTTT.

The CDR3 DNA reads as TGTGCCACCGGCCAGGGTTCCTACGAGCAGTACTTC. It codes for CATGQGSYEQYF. V is TRBV24-1 and J is TRBJ2-7; D possibly corresponds to TRBD1 (5 bases). CDR1 KGHDR and CDR2 SFDVKD come from the germline V gene. This CDR3 comprises 12 residues. V gave up 9 bases and J gave up 1 base, with 9 bases separating them.

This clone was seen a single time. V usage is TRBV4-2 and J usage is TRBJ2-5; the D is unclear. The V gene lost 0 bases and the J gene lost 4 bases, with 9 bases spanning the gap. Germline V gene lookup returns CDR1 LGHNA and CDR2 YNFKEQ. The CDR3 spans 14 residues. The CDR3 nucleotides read TGTGCCAGCAGCCAAGAAAAGTCCCGAGAGACCCAGTACTTC. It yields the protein CASSQEKSRETQYF.

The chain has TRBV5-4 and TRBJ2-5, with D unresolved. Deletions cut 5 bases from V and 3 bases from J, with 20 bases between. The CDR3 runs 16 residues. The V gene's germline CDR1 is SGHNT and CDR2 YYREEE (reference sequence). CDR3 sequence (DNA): TGTGCCAGCAGTCGGGCGTCTGAATCCCTTAAAGAGACCCAGTACTTC. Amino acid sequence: CASSRASESLKETQYF.

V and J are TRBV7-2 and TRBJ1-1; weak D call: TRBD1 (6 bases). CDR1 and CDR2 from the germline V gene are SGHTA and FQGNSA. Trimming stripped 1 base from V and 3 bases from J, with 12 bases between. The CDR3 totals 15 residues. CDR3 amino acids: CASSLEFQGYTEAFF. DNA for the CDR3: TGTGCCAGCAGCTTAGAATTTCAGGGGTACACTGAAGCTTTCTTT. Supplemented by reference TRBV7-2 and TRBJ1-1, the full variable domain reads GAGVSQSPSNKVTEKGKDVELRCDPISGHTALYWYRQSLGQGLEFLIYFQGNSAPDKSGLPSDRFSAERTGGSVSTLTIQRTQQEDSAVYLCASSLEFQGYTEAFFGQGTRLTVV.

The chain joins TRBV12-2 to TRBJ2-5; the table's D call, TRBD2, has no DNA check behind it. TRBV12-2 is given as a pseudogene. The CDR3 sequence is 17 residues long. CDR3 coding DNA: TGTGCAAGTCGCTTGAAGCGATGCCTATTTGAGATGGAGACCCAGTACTTC. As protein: CASRLKRCLFEMETQYF.

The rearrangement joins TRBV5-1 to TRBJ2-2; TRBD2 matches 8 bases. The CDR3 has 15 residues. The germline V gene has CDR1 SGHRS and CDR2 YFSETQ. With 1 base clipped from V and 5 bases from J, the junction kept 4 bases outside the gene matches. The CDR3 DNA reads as TGCGCCAGCAGCTTGTTCGCGGGGGGTACCGGGGAGCTGTTTTTT. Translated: CASSLFAGGTGELFF.

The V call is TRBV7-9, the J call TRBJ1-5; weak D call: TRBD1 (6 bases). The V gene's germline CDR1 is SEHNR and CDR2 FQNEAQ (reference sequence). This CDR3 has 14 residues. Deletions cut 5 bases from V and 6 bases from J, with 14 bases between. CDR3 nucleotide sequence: TGTGCCAGCAGCCCATCCACAGGGAGTCAGCCCCAGCATTTT. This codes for CASSPSTGSQPQHF. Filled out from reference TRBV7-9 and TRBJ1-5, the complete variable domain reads DTGVSQNPRHKITKRGQNVTFRCDPISEHNRLYWYRQTLGQGPEFLTYFQNEAQLEKSRLLSDRFSAERPKGSFSTLEIQRTEQGDSAMYLCASSPSTGSQPQHFGDGTRLSIL.